Each of the 5 T cell receptor beta chains below was sequenced from the same sample in a study of blood T cell repertoires in COVID-19. Generated by immunoSEQ multiplex PCR, the TCRdb table keeps only in-frame clones and is missing some. The sample comprises 200,000 to 250,000 clones, roughly 76% of which are singletons, and 7.5% to 8% rests with the top ten. Sequences were obtained from peripheral blood. The receptors come from a woman older than 75 with COVID-19, enrolled during active disease.

The rearrangement links TRBV9 to TRBJ2-1; 10 bases line up with TRBD1. Losses at the gene ends were 4 bases for V and 8 bases for J; bases not matched to a gene: 9. There are 15 residues in the CDR3. The germline V gene encodes CDR1 SGDLS and CDR2 YYNGEE. Here the CDR3 DNA reads TGTGCCAGCAGCCTACGGGGGACAGGGGCCGATGAGCAGTTCTTC. Amino acids: CASSLRGTGADEQFF.

In DNA form, the CDR3 reads TGTGCCAGCTCACCAGCACAGAACACTGAAGCTTTCTTT. Its protein product is CASSPAQNTEAFF. The chain combines TRBV18 with TRBJ1-1, with unresolved D. V lost 2 bases to trimming and J lost 1 base, with 5 bases between them. The CDR3 covers 13 residues. Germline V lookup: CDR1 KGHSH, CDR2 LQKENI.

The chain uses TRBV15 and TRBJ2-3, with a tentative D call TRBD1 (6 bases). V was cut by 0 bases and J by 8 bases, with 12 bases left in between. The CDR3 totals 14 residues. Germline lookup yields CDR1 LNHNV and CDR2 YYDKDF (reference sequence). CDR3 loop: CATSRDLSGVTQYF. The CDR3 DNA reads TGTGCCACCAGCAGAGATTTATCAGGGGTTACGCAGTATTTT.

J is TRBJ2-1 and V is TRBV11-2; a possible D gene is TRBD1 (5 bases). This CDR3 has 13 residues. The V end lost 7 bases, the J end lost 5 bases, and 12 bases lay between the germline ends. CDR1 and CDR2 (germline): SGHAT, FQNNGV. The CDR3 loop reads CASTIDRNNEQFF. CDR3 coding DNA: TGTGCCAGCACCATCGACAGAAACAATGAGCAGTTCTTC.

The V gene is TRBV7-9, the J gene TRBJ1-4, with a weak D call TRBD1 (5 bases). The germline V gene encodes CDR1 SEHNR and CDR2 FQNEAQ (reference sequence). V shed 5 bases and J shed 8 bases, with 12 bases lying between them. CDR3 size: 13 residues. The CDR3 reads CASSLDTLEKLFF. Written as DNA, the CDR3 is TGTGCCAGCAGCCTGGACACACTGGAAAAACTGTTTTTT. The full variable domain, rest sourced from reference TRBV7-9 and TRBJ1-4, is DTGVSQNPRHKITKRGQNVTFRCDPISEHNRLYWYRQTLGQGPEFLTYFQNEAQLEKSRLLSDRFSAERPKGSFSTLEIQRTEQGDSAMYLCASSLDTLEKLFFGSGTQLSVL.